The T cell receptor beta chain under discussion was sequenced for a study of blood T cell repertoires in COVID-19. At the level of the study: In each case, the material was cDNA or gDNA derived from T cells, B-cell-depleted T cells, or PBMCs.

Original analysis: Nucleated cell counts were estimated from reference gene primer amplification. The data were produced by immunoSEQ multiplex PCR, yet TCRdb's version contains in-frame clones alone and is incomplete. The V and J calls and clone size come from that table; D and trimming were worked out from the DNA. Counted here are about 35,000 clones, about 91% occurring once; the ten biggest clones make up around 4.9%. The CDR3 spans 18 residues. Trimming removed 1 base at V and 4 bases at J, with 22 bases between. Germline CDR1 SGHDN, CDR2 FVKESK. Input material: peripheral blood. V usage is TRBV14 and J usage is TRBJ2-5; possible D gene TRBD1, 6 bases. This TCR was recovered from a woman between 65 and 79 years old with active COVID-19. For the CDR3, the DNA is TGTGCCAGCAGCCAAGCTTGGGGGCAGGGGAGACTCCGAGAGACCCAGTACTTC. Protein product: CASSQAWGQGRLRETQYF.